This T cell receptor (beta chain) was recovered during a study of cytomegalovirus exposure and HLA in healthy donors. Germline V gene lookup returns CDR1 SGHRS and CDR2 YFSETQ. The trim removed 4 bases at V and 3 bases at J, leaving 13 bases unmatched. CDR3 size: 17 residues. It was with 60 Vbeta and 13 Jbeta primers that the PCR ran. Profiling relied on immunoSEQ multiplex PCR, and the TCRdb table lists in-frame clones only, not all of them. The repertoire holds about 99,000 clones, with around 79% as singletons. The V and J genes are TRBV5-1 and TRBJ2-5, with 9 bases identical to TRBD1. Sequenced input: PBMCs. This clonotype originated in a man aged 45-65 years in good health and CMV-seropositive. The chain's CDR3 is CASSRTHRGQIEETQYF. The CDR3 coding sequence is TGCGCCAGCAGCAGAACTCACAGGGGGCAGATAGAAGAGACCCAGTACTTC. Full variable domain (remainder filled in from reference TRBV5-1 and TRBJ2-5): KAGVTQTPRYLIKTRGQQVTLSCSPISGHRSVSWYQQTPGQGLQFLFEYFSETQRNKGNFPGRFSGRQFSNSRSEMNVSTLELGDSALYLCASSRTHRGQIEETQYFGPGTRLLVL.